This TCR beta chain comes out of a study of shared clonotypes between healthy human individuals. Sequenced by immunoSEQ multiplex PCR; TCRdb stores in-frame clones only, minus some. The sample holds over 1.5 million clones, 95% to 99% seen once. There are 13 residues in the CDR3. The germline V gene encodes CDR1 LNHDA and CDR2 SQIVND (reference sequence). Trimming left V 6 bases short and J 0 bases short, with 8 bases between. The sequence came from a young man in good health. The sequencing input was naive CD4+ T cells sorted from blood. Subset specified: CD45RA+ positively selected. The chain couples TRBV19 to TRBJ2-5; D not resolved. CDR3 residues: CASREGHQETQYF. In DNA, the CDR3 is TGTGCCAGTAGAGAAGGCCACCAAGAGACCCAGTACTTC.